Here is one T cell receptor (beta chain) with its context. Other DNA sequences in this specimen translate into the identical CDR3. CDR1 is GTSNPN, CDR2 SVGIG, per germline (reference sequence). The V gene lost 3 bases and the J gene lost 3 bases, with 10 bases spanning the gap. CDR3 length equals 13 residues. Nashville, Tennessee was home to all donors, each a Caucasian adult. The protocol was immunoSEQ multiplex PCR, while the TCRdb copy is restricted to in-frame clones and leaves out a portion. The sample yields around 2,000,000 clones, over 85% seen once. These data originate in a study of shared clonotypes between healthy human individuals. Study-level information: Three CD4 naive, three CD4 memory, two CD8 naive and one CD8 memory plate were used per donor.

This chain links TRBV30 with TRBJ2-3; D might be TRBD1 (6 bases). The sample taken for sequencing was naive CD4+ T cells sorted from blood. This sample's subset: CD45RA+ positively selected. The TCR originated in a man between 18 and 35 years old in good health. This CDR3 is CAWSQGSTDTQYF. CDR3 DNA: TGTGCCTGGAGCCAGGGGTCGACAGATACGCAGTATTTT.